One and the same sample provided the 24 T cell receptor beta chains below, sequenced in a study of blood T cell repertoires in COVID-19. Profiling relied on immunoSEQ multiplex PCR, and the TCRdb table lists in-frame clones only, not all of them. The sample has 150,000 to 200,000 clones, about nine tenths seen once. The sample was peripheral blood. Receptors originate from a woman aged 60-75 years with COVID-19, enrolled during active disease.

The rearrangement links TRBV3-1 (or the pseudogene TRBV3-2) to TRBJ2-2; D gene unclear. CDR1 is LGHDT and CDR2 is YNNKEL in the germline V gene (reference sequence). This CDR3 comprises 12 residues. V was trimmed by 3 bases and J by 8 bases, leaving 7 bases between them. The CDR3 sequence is CASSQRVGELFF. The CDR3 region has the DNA TGTGCCAGCAGCCAGAGAGTGGGGGAGCTGTTTTTT.

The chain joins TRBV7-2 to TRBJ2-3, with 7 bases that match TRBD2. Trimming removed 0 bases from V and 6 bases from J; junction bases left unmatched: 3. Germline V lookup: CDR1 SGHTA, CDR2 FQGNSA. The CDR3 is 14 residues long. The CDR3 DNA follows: TGTGCCAGCAGCTTAGCGGGAGGGTGGGATACGCAGTATTTT. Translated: CASSLAGGWDTQYF.

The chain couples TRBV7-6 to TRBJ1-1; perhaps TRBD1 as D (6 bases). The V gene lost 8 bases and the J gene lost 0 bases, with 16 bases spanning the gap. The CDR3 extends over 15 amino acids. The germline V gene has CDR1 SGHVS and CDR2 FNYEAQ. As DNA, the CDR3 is TGTGCCAGCCTCCGACAGGACCTCATGAACACTGAAGCTTTCTTT. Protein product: CASLRQDLMNTEAFF.

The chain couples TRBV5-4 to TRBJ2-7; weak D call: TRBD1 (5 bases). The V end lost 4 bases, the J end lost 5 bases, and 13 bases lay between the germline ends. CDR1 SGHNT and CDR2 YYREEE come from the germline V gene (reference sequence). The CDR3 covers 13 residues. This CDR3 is CASSRQGVHEQYF. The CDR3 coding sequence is TGTGCCAGCAGCCGGCAGGGTGTGCACGAGCAGTACTTC. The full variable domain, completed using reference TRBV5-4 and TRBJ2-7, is ETGVTQSPTHLIKTRGQQVTLRCSSQSGHNTVSWYQQALGQGPQFIFQYYREEENGRGNFPPRFSGLQFPNYSSELNVNALELDDSALYLCASSRQGVHEQYFGPGTRLTVT.

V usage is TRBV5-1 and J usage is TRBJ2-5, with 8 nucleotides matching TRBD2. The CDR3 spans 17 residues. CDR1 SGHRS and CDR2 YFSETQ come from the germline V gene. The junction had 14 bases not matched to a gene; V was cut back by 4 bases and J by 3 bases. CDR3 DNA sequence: TGCGCCAGCAGCATGACAGGTCGGACTAGCAGGGAAGAGACCCAGTACTTC. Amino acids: CASSMTGRTSREETQYF.

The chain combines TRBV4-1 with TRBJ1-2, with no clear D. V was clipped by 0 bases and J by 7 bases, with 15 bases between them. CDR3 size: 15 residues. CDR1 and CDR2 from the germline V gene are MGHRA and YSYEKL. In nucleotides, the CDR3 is TGCGCCAGCAGCCAAGATGGGTTAGCTCGTTTTGGCTACACCTTC. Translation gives CASSQDGLARFGYTF.

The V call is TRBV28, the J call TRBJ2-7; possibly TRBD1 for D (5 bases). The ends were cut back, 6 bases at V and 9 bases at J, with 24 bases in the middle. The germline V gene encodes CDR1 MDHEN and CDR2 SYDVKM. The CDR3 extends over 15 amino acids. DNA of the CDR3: TGTGCCAGCAGCCCAGGGCTAACCGGATTACGACGGCAGTACTTC. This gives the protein CASSPGLTGLRRQYF. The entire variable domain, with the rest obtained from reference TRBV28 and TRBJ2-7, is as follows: DVKVTQSSRYLVKRTGEKVFLECVQDMDHENMFWYRQDPGLGLRLIYFSYDVKMKEKGDIPEGYSVSREKKERFSLILESASTNQTSMYLCASSPGLTGLRRQYFGPGTRLTVT.

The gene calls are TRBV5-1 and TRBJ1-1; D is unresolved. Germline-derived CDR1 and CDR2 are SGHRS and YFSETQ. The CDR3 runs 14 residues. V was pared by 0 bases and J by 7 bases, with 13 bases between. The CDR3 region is CASSLGQVTREAFF. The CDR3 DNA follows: TGCGCCAGCAGCTTGGGGCAAGTCACCCGTGAAGCTTTCTTT.

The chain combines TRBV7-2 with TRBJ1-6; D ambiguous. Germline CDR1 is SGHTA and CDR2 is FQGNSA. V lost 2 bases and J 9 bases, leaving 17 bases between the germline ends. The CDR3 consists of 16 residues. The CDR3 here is CASSLKIGGSGSPLHF. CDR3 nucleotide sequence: TGTGCCAGCAGCTTAAAAATTGGTGGGAGCGGTTCACCCCTCCACTTT.

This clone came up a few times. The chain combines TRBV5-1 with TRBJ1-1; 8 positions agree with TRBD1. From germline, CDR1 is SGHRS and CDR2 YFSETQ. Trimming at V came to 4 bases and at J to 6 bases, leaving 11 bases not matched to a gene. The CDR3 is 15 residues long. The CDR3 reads CASSATGVASAEAFF. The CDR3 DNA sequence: TGCGCCAGCAGCGCGACAGGGGTGGCTTCGGCTGAAGCTTTCTTT.

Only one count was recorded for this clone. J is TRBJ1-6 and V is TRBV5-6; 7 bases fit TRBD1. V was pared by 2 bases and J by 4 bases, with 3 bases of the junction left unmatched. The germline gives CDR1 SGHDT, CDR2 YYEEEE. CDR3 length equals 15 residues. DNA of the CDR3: TGTGCCAGCAGCTTAGAGACAGGGTATAATTCACCCCTCCACTTT. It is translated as CASSLETGYNSPLHF.

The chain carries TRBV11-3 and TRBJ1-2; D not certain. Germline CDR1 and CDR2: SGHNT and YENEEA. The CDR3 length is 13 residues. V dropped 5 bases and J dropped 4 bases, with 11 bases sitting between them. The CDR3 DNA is TGTGCCAGCAGCCCTGGCGGGAGCTATGGCTACACCTTC. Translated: CASSPGGSYGYTF.

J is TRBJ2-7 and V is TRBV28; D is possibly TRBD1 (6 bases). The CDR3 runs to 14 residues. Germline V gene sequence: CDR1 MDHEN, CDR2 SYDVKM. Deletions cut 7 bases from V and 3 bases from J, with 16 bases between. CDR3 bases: TGTGCCAGCAATGATCCCGGACAGTTCTACGAGCAGTACTTC. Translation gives CASNDPGQFYEQYF.

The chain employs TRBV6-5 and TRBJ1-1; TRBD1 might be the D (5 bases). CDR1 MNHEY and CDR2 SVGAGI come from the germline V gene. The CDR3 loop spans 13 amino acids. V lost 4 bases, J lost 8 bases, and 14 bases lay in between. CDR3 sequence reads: CASSSTFGGEAFF. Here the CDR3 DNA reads TGTGCCAGCAGTTCGACCTTTGGGGGGGAAGCTTTCTTT.

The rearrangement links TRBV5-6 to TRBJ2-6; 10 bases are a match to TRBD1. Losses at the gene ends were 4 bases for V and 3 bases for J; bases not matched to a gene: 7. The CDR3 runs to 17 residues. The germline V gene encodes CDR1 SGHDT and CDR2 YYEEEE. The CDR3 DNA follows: TGTGCCAGCAGCCCCGGGACAGGGGCGGTTGGGGCCAACGTCCTGACTTTC. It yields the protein CASSPGTGAVGANVLTF.

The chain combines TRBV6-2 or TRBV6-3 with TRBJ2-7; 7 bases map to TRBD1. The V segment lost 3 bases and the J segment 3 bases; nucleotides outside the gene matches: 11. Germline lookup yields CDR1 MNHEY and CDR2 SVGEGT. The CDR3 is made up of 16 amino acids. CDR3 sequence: CASSYSPRRGLYEQYF. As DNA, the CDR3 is TGTGCCAGCAGTTATTCCCCTCGTAGGGGGCTCTACGAGCAGTACTTC.

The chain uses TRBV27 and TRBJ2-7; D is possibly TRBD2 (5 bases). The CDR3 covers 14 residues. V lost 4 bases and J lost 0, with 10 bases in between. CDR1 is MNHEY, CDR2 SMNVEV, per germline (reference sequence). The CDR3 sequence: CASSWSGGSYEQYF. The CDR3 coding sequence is TGTGCCAGCAGTTGGAGCGGAGGCTCCTACGAGCAGTACTTC.

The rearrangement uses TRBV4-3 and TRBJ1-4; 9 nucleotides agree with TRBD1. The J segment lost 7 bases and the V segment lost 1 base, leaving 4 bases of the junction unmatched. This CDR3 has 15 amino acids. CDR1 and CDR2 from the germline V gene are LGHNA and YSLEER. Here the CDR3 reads CASSQATGGLEKLFF. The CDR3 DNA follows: TGCGCCAGCAGCCAAGCTACAGGGGGCCTTGAAAAACTGTTTTTT.

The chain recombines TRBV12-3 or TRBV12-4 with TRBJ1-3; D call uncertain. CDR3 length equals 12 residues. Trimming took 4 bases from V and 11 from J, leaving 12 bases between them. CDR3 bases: TGTGCCAGCAGTTCCGACTCGGCCGCCATATATTTT. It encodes CASSSDSAAIYF.

CDR3 protein: CASSRPVGQGNTGELFF. The CDR3 region has the DNA TGTGCCAGCAGCCGGCCCGTTGGGCAGGGGAACACCGGGGAGCTGTTTTTT. V is TRBV4-2 and J is TRBJ2-2, with D tentatively TRBD1 (5 bases). CDR1 is LGHNA, CDR2 YNFKEQ, per germline. The CDR3 is 17 amino acids. V was shortened by 4 bases and J by 1 base, with 16 bases between the two germline ends.

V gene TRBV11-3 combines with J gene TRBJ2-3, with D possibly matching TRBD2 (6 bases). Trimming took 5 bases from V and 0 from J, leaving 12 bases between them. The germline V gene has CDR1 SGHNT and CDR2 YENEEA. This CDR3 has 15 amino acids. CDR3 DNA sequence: TGTGCCAGCAGCCCTAGCGCGGCCAGCACAGATACGCAGTATTTT. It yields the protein CASSPSAASTDTQYF.

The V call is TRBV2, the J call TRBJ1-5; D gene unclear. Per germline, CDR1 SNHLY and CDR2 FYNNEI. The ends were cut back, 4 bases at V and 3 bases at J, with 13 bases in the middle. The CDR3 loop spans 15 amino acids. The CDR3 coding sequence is TGTGCCAGCAGTGTTTCGGGGAACAACAATCAGCCCCAGCATTTT. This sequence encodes CASSVSGNNNQPQHF.

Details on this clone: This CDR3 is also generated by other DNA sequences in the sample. The CDR3 loop reads CAISVGSSYEQYF. The CDR3 bases are TGTGCCATCAGTGTCGGGAGTTCCTACGAGCAGTACTTC. This chain links TRBV10-3 with TRBJ2-7; D possibly corresponds to TRBD2 (6 bases). Between the trimmed V and J ends, which lost 4 bases and 1 base, there was a span of 8 bases. The CDR3 runs 13 residues. Germline V gives CDR1 ENHRY, CDR2 SYGVKD.

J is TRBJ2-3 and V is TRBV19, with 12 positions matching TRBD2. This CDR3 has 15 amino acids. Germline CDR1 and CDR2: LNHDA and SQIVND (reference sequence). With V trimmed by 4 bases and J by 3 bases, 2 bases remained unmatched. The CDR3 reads CASSKLAGGTDTQYF. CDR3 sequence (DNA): TGTGCCAGTAGTAAACTAGCGGGAGGTACAGATACGCAGTATTTT.